These T cell receptor beta chains were read from a single sample in a study of cytomegalovirus exposure and HLA in healthy donors. The assay was immunoSEQ multiplex PCR, and TCRdb's table has in-frame clones only and misses some. Of around 200,000 clones in the sample, less than 90% were seen once. Sequencing used PBMCs. These receptor sequences come from a middle-aged man in good health and CMV-seronegative. Each CDR3 is given with its conserved first and last residue. A D gene is named only where the DNA matches it firmly. Clone size is not always given. Where it is, it says once, few, many or a class for expanded clones.

d_call clone_size j_call v_call cdr3_aa cdr3_nt
NA NA TRBJ2-7 TRBV6-1 CASRRSFYEQYF TGTGCCAGCCGGCGGAGTTTCTACGAGCAGTACTTC
TRBD1 NA TRBJ2-7 TRBV19 CASSRGQASYEQYF TGTGCCAGTAGTAGGGGACAGGCCTCCTACGAGCAGTACTTC
NA few TRBJ1-6 TRBV6-5 CASSRGGLHF TGTGCCAGCAGTCGAGGGGGCCTCCACTTT
TRBD1 NA TRBJ1-6 TRBV28 CASSLPLKGTGFSPLHF TGTGCCAGCAGTTTACCCTTAAAGGGGACAGGGTTTTCACCCCTCCACTTT
TRBD2 NA TRBJ2-3 TRBV7-9 CASSGSGGSLVDTQYF TGTGCCAGCAGCGGTAGCGGGGGGAGCCTCGTAGATACGCAGTATTTT
NA NA TRBJ2-3 TRBV9 CASSPEAGLTDTQYF TGTGCCAGCAGCCCCGAGGCGGGATTGACAGATACGCAGTATTTT
NA NA TRBJ2-3 TRBV7-8 CASTISWQGTDTQYF TGTGCCAGCACCATCTCGTGGCAGGGGACAGATACGCAGTATTTT
TRBD1 NA TRBJ2-7 TRBV11-3 CASSLRQGALEQYF TGTGCCAGCAGCCTCCGACAGGGGGCCCTCGAGCAGTACTTC
TRBD1 NA TRBJ2-5 TRBV5-1 CASIPAGQGRETQYF TGCGCCAGCATCCCCGCTGGACAGGGGAGGGAGACCCAGTACTTC
NA NA TRBJ1-2 TRBV9 CASSPRGVEYGYTF TGTGCCAGCAGCCCCCGCGGGGTAGAATATGGCTACACCTTC
TRBD1 NA TRBJ1-5 TRBV28 CASSLGTGLTQPQHF TGTGCCAGCAGTCTCGGGACAGGTCTGACTCAGCCCCAGCATTTT
TRBD1 NA TRBJ2-7 TRBV9 CASSVRQGASSYEQYF TGTGCCAGCAGCGTGAGACAGGGGGCCAGCTCCTACGAGCAGTACTTC
TRBD1 NA TRBJ2-5 TRBV5-6 CASSEEGRGRRKTQYF TGTGCCAGCAGCGAGGAGGGCAGGGGGCGCCGAAAGACCCAGTACTTC
TRBD1 NA TRBJ1-3 TRBV7-8 CASSPGRDRILTNTIYF TGTGCCAGCAGCCCTGGCCGGGACAGGATATTGACGAACACCATATATTTT
TRBD2 NA TRBJ2-7 TRBV7-3 CASSVSGSPQYEQYF TGTGCCAGCAGCGTCAGCGGGAGCCCCCAATACGAGCAGTACTTC
TRBD2 NA TRBJ2-7 TRBV5-1 CASSLGGAGGEQYF TGCGCCAGCAGCTTGGGAGGGGCGGGAGGCGAGCAGTACTTC